This TCR beta chain was sequenced in a study of blood T cell repertoires in COVID-19. Background on the study: Donors in the United States, Italy and Spain gave samples during acute or convalescent COVID-19. From T cells, B-cell-depleted T cells, or PBMCs came the material, which was cDNA or gDNA.

As processed by the authors: The assay estimated nucleated cells by amplifying reference gene primers. The data were produced by immunoSEQ multiplex PCR, yet TCRdb's version contains in-frame clones alone and is incomplete. That table furnishes V, J and clone size, whereas the DNA furnished D and trimming. The table shows 250,000 to 350,000 clones, with around 90% occurring only once. The V gene's germline CDR1 is MNHEY and CDR2 SMNVEV (reference sequence). V lost 7 bases and J lost 5; bases outside the gene matches: 12. The CDR3 extends over 15 amino acids. Source material: peripheral blood. The chain carries TRBV27 and TRBJ2-7, with 9 bases fitting TRBD2. This receptor was taken from a woman in her 50s who had recovered from COVID-19. CDR3 loop: CASIPSIAGAHEQYF. In DNA form, the CDR3 reads TGTGCCAGCATCCCCTCTATAGCGGGAGCCCACGAGCAGTACTTC.